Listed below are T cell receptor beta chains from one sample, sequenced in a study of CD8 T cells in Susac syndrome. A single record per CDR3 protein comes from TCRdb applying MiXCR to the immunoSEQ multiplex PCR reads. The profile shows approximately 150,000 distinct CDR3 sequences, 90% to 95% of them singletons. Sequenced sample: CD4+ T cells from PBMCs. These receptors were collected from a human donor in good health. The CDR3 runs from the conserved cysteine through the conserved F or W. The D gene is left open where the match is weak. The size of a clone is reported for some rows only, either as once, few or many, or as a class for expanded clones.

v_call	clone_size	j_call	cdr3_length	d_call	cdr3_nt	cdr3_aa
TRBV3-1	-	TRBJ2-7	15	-	TGTGCCAGCAGCCAAAAGGAGTCCGGAACTTACGAGCAGTACTTC	CASSQKESGTYEQYF
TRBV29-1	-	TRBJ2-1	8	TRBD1	TGCAGCGCGGACAGGGACTTCTTC	CSADRDFF
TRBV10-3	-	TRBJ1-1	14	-	TGTGCCATCGGGGAAGGGGGGATATTCACTGAAGCTTTCTTT	CAIGEGGIFTEAFF
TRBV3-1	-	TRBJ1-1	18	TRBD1	TGTGCCAGCAGCCGATCCGGGACAGGGGGCGCTTGGGTAACTGAAGCTTTCTTT	CASSRSGTGGAWVTEAFF
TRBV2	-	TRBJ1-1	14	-	TGTGCCAGTGGCTCTGGTGCAGGGGAGGATGAAGCTTTCTTT	CASGSGAGEDEAFF
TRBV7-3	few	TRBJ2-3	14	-	TGTGCCAGCAGCTTTGGCAGGGTGACAGATACGCAGTATTTT	CASSFGRVTDTQYF
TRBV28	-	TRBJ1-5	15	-	TGTGCCAGCAGTACACAGGGAGGAGGAGATCAGCCCCAGCATTTT	CASSTQGGGDQPQHF
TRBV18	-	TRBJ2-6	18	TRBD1	TGTGCCAGCTCACCAAGGACAGGAGATCCCTCTGGGGCCAACGTCCTGACTTTC	CASSPRTGDPSGANVLTF
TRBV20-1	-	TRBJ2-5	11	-	TGCAGTGCAAGGACAGAGGAGACCCAGTACTTC	CSARTEETQYF
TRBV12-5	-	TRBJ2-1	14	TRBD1	TGTGCTAGTGGTTTCCCGGGACAGGTGAATGAGCAGTTCTTC	CASGFPGQVNEQFF
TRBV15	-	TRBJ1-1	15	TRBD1	TGTGCCACCAGCAGAGGCGAGACAGGGGACACTGAAGCTTTCTTT	CATSRGETGDTEAFF
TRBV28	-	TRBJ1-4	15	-	TGTGCCAGCAGTTACCGACTAGTACTTAATGAAAAACTGTTTTTT	CASSYRLVLNEKLFF
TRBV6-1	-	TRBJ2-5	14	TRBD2	TGTGCCAGCAGGCTGACTAGCGCCCAAGAGACCCAGTACTTC	CASRLTSAQETQYF
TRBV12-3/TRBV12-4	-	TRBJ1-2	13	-	TGTGCCAGCAGTTTCCCCAGGTTTTATGGCTACACCTTC	CASSFPRFYGYTF
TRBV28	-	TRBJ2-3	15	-	TGTGCCAGCGGGATACAGGGAAGGTTCACAGATACGCAGTATTTT	CASGIQGRFTDTQYF
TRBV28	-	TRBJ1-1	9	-	TGTGCCAGCTCGGGTAAAGCTTTCTTT	CASSGKAFF
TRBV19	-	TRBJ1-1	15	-	TGTGCCAGTAGACGGGACTTACTCATGAACACTGAAGCTTTCTTT	CASRRDLLMNTEAFF
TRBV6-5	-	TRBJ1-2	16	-	TGTGCCAGCAGTTACTCGATCTCAGCCGGGGGCTATGGCTACACCTTC	CASSYSISAGGYGYTF
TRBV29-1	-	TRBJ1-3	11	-	TGCAGCGTAACCTCTGGAAACACCATATATTTT	CSVTSGNTIYF
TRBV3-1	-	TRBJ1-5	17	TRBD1	TGTGCCAGCAGCCAAGATCAAGTCGGACAGGGTTACCAGCCCCAGCATTTT	CASSQDQVGQGYQPQHF
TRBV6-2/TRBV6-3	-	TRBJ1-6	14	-	TGTGCCAGCCTGGAGAGCTCCTATAATTCACCCCTCCACTTT	CASLESSYNSPLHF
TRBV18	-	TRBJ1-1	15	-	TGTGCCAGCTCACCACCGGTTGGCAGGAACACTGAAGCTTTCTTT	CASSPPVGRNTEAFF
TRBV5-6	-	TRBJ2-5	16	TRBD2	TGTGCCAGCAGCTTGCGAAGCGGGAGGAACCAAGAGACCCAGTACTTC	CASSLRSGRNQETQYF
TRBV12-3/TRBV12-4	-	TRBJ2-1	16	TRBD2	TGTGCCAGCAGCTCAGGGGGGGGACTAGCGGGAGATGAGCAGTTCTTC	CASSSGGGLAGDEQFF
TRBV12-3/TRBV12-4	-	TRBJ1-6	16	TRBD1	TGTGCCAGCAGTTCTCCAGGGGGTTCCTATAATTCACCCCTCCACTTT	CASSSPGGSYNSPLHF
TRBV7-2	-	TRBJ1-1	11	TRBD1	TGTGCCAGCAGCCCGGACAGGGGAGCTTTCTTT	CASSPDRGAFF
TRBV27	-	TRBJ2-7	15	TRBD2	TGTGCCAGCAGTTTACAAGCGGGAGTGAACTACGAGCAGTACTTC	CASSLQAGVNYEQYF
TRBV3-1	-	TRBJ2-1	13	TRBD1	TGTGCCAGCAGCCAAGGTATAAGGGGGCTAGAGTTCTTC	CASSQGIRGLEFF
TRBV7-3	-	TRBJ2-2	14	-	TGTGCCAGCAGCTTAAAGGGGGAGACCGGGGAGCTGTTTTTT	CASSLKGETGELFF
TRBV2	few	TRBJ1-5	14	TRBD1	TGTGCCAGCAGTCCTACAGGGGGCAGGCAGCCCCAGCATTTT	CASSPTGGRQPQHF
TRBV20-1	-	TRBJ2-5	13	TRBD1	TGCAGTGCCCCCGGACAGGGAGGACAGACCCAGTACTTC	CSAPGQGGQTQYF
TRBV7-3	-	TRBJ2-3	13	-	TGTGCCAGCAGCCCCAAACCTGCAGATACGCAGTATTTT	CASSPKPADTQYF
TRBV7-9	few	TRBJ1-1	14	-	TGTGCCAGCAACCGACCGAATCAGAACACTGAAGCTTTCTTT	CASNRPNQNTEAFF
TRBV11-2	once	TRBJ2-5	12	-	TGTGCCAGCAGCTCGATTGAAGAGACCCAGTACTTC	CASSSIEETQYF
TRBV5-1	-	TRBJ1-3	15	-	TGCGCCAGCAGCGCCACAACGGAAACTGGAAACACCATATATTTT	CASSATTETGNTIYF
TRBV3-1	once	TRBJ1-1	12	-	TGTGCCAGCAGCTTCCGACAAGCTGAAGCTTTCTTT	CASSFRQAEAFF
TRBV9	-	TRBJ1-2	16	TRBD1	TGTGCCAGCAGCGTAGAGGGGGCGGGAGCTAACTATGGCTACACCTTC	CASSVEGAGANYGYTF
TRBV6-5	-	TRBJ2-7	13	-	TGTGCCAGCAGTTACTCCCGAGGGTACGAGCAGTACTTC	CASSYSRGYEQYF
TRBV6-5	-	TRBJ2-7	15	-	TGTGCCAGCAGTTACTCCACAGCCAGCTCCTACGAGCAGTACTTC	CASSYSTASSYEQYF
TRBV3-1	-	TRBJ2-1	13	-	TGTGCCAGCAGCCAAGGGGTGGGCACCGGGCAGTTCTTC	CASSQGVGTGQFF
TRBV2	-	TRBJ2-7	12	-	TGTGCCAGCAGTGGGGATGGCTACGAGCAGTACTTC	CASSGDGYEQYF
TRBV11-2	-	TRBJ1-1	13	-	TGTGCCAGCAGCTTACCGGGAGAGCCTGAAGCTTTCTTT	CASSLPGEPEAFF
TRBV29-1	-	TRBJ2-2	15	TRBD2	TGCAGCACTTCCGGAGCGGGGGGAGGGACCGGGGAGCTGTTTTTT	CSTSGAGGGTGELFF
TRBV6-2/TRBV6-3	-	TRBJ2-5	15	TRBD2	TGTGCCAGCAGTTGGAACCGGGGGGGCCAAGAGACCCAGTACTTC	CASSWNRGGQETQYF
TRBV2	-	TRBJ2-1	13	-	TGTGCCAGCTCACCCCCGGGACCGCATGAGCAGTTCTTC	CASSPPGPHEQFF
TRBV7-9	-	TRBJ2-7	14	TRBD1	TGTGCCAGCAAACCCGACAGGGACCCCTACGAGCAGTACTTC	CASKPDRDPYEQYF
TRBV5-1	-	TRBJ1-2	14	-	TGCGCCAGCAGCTTGGGGGACCGGCTCTATGGCTACACCTTC	CASSLGDRLYGYTF
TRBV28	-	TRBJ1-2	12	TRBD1	TGTGCCAGCAGGACAGGGCCCTATGGCTACACCTTC	CASRTGPYGYTF
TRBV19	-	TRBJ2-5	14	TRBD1	TGTGCCAGTAGTACGGGACAGTACCAAGAGACCCAGTACTTC	CASSTGQYQETQYF
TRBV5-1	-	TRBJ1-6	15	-	TGCGCCAGCAGCTTGTTTTCAGGGGATAATTCACCCCTCCACTTT	CASSLFSGDNSPLHF
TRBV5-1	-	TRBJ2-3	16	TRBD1	TGCGCCAGCAGCTTAACAGGGGGGCCCACTGGAGATACGCAGTATTTT	CASSLTGGPTGDTQYF